The sequence of this T cell receptor beta chain was determined in a study of T-cell reconstitution after alpha-beta-depleted transplantation in children. Overall study findings and caveats: The study reportedly traced alpha-beta T cells about two months after transplant to several hundred expanded graft clones. Day-60 TCRbeta diversity that was high in some patients was derived from surviving recipient T cells and thymic progenitors. One year after transplant, T-cell counts and diversity came mostly from newly produced T cells.

CDR1 and CDR2 (germline): LNHDA, SQIVND (reference sequence). V was pared by 5 bases and J by 4 bases, with 18 bases between. This CDR3 has 15 amino acids. This clonotype was counted between two and nine times. Its cognate antigen is unknown. Unique molecular identifiers were used to barcode this TCRbeta library. TCRdb reprocessed the PCR reads via MiXCR and lists one record per CDR3 protein. The data contain about a million distinct CDR3 sequences, about 29% of them singletons. This TCR was recovered from a boy younger than two who had a stem cell transplant for SCID, so the T cells may come from the graft donor. This sequence joins TRBV19 and TRBJ2-7, with D perhaps TRBD1 (5 bases). The sample was PBMCs, mostly from graft donor cells, taken 360 days after TCRalphabeta/CD19-depleted stem cell transplant. The CDR3 here is CASSFAWTSAYEQYF. The CDR3 bases are TGTGCCAGTAGTTTCGCCTGGACAAGTGCTTACGAGCAGTACTTC.